These 18 T cell receptor beta chains share one sample of origin, sequenced in a study of OX40 agonist ivuxolimab in advanced cancers. Sequencing used immunoSEQ multiplex PCR; TCRdb keeps in-frame clones, though not all of them. The sample includes about 77,000 clones, around four fifths seen only once; the top ten take approximately 0.8%. The specimen was CD4+ or CD8+ T cells sorted from blood, collected in a trial of the OX40 agonist ivuxolimab. The receptors derive from an adult with an advanced solid tumor such as melanoma, head and neck, liver or kidney cancer.

The chain couples TRBV6-6 to TRBJ2-3; tentatively, D is TRBD1 or TRBD2 (5 bases each). Germline-derived CDR1 and CDR2 are MNHNY and SVGAGI (reference sequence). Trimming removed 6 bases at V and 1 base at J, with 8 bases between. The CDR3 loop spans 13 amino acids. CDR3 DNA sequence: TGTGCCAGCAGAAGGGACGGCACAGATACGCAGTATTTT. It encodes CASRRDGTDTQYF.

The gene calls are TRBV2 and TRBJ2-5, with unresolved D. Germline assignment: CDR1 SNHLY and CDR2 FYNNEI. The length of the CDR3 is 15 residues. V shed 6 bases and J shed 0 bases, with 14 bases lying between them. The CDR3 DNA follows: TGTGCCAGCAGGGACCTCGGCTCATACCAAGAGACCCAGTACTTC. Translated: CASRDLGSYQETQYF. Looking up the rest from reference TRBV2 and TRBJ2-5 gives the full variable domain: EPEVTQTPSHQVTQMGQEVILRCVPISNHLYFYWYRQILGQKVEFLVSFYNNEISEKSEIFDDQFSVERPDGSNFTLKIRSTKLEDSAMYFCASRDLGSYQETQYFGPGTRLLVL.

The V call is TRBV6-1, the J call TRBJ1-3, with a weak D call TRBD1 (5 bases). This CDR3 comprises 13 residues. V gave up 10 bases and J gave up 6 bases, with 16 bases separating them. Per the germline V gene, CDR1 is MNHNS and CDR2 is SASEGT. CDR3 nucleotides: TGTGCCACCAGCGGGGACCGCAAAAACACCATATATTTT. It codes for CATSGDRKNTIYF.

The chain has TRBV7-2 and TRBJ2-6; possible D gene TRBD1, 5 bases. The V and J ends lost 0 bases and 0 bases respectively, with 9 bases between them. Germline V gives CDR1 SGHTA, CDR2 FQGNSA. The CDR3 length is 17 residues. CDR3 nucleotides: TGTGCCAGCAGCTTAGCTTCAGGGCTCTCTGGGGCCAACGTCCTGACTTTC. It translates to CASSLASGLSGANVLTF. Full variable domain (rest looked up from reference TRBV7-2 and TRBJ2-6): GAGVSQSPSNKVTEKGKDVELRCDPISGHTALYWYRQSLGQGLEFLIYFQGNSAPDKSGLPSDRFSAERTGGSVSTLTIQRTQQEDSAVYLCASSLASGLSGANVLTFGAGSRLTVL.

The V and J genes are TRBV4-2 and TRBJ2-7; TRBD2 matches 9 bases. V was clipped by 0 bases and J by 7 bases; unmatched bases: 7. The CDR3 extends over 15 amino acids. Germline V gene data show CDR1 as LGHNA and CDR2 as YNFKEQ. DNA of the CDR3: TGTGCCAGCAGCCAAGACTGGACTAGCGAATGGGAGCAGTACTTC. Encoded protein: CASSQDWTSEWEQYF.

The gene calls are TRBV7-3 and TRBJ2-3, with D possibly matching TRBD2 (6 bases). Germline CDR1 is SGHTA and CDR2 is FQGTGA. Trimming took off 4 bases at V and 3 bases at J, with 11 bases between the two ends. The CDR3 is 14 residues long. CDR3 bases: TGTGCCAGCAGCTCCCCGGGAGCAACAGATACGCAGTATTTT. Translating it yields CASSSPGATDTQYF. Supplemented by reference TRBV7-3 and TRBJ2-3, the full variable domain reads GAGVSQTPSNKVTEKGKYVELRCDPISGHTALYWYRQSLGQGPEFLIYFQGTGAADDSGLPNDRFFAVRPEGSVSTLKIQRTERGDSAVYLCASSSPGATDTQYFGPGTRLTVL.

The rearrangement links TRBV5-1 to TRBJ2-5, with 8 bases fitting TRBD2. This CDR3 region has 14 residues. Per germline, CDR1 SGHRS and CDR2 YFSETQ. The ends lost 4 bases at V and 4 bases at J; junction bases unmatched: 6. The CDR3 nucleotides read TGCGCCAGCAGCGAGGGGACTAGTCGAGAGACCCAGTACTTC. As protein: CASSEGTSRETQYF.

The chain has TRBV5-5 and TRBJ2-7; tentative D call: TRBD2 (7 bases). CDR1 and CDR2 (germline): SGHKS, YYEKEE (reference sequence). This CDR3 comprises 15 residues. Trimming shortened V by 0 bases and J by 2 bases, and 12 bases separated the two germline ends. This CDR3 reads CASSLDGGRPYEQYF. The CDR3 bases are TGTGCCAGCAGCTTGGACGGGGGGCGCCCCTACGAGCAGTACTTC.

V usage is TRBV30 and J usage is TRBJ2-1; D remains ambiguous. The ends were cut back, 0 bases at V and 7 bases at J, with 10 bases in the middle. From germline, CDR1 is GTSNPN and CDR2 SVGIG (reference sequence). CDR3 size: 13 residues. CDR3 loop: CAWSVLYGNEQFF. The CDR3 DNA follows: TGTGCCTGGAGTGTTCTTTACGGTAATGAGCAGTTCTTC. Variable domain in full (rest from reference TRBV30 and TRBJ2-1): SQTIHQWPATLVQPVGSPLSLECTVEGTSNPNLYWYRQAAGRGLQLLFYSVGIGQISSEVPQNLSASRPQDRQFILSSKKLLLSDSGFYLCAWSVLYGNEQFFGPGTRLTVL.

The chain recombines TRBV7-2 with TRBJ1-3; D remains ambiguous. Looked up from germline, CDR1 is SGHTA and CDR2 is FQGNSA. V lost 3 bases and J 0 bases, leaving 6 bases between the germline ends. CDR3 length: 14 residues. Here the CDR3 reads CASSFPISGNTIYF. CDR3 nucleotides: TGTGCCAGCAGCTTCCCTATCTCTGGAAACACCATATATTTT.

V usage is TRBV13 and J usage is TRBJ1-2, with TRBD1 as a possible D gene (5 bases). V lost 5 bases and J lost 4, with 11 bases in between. Per the germline V gene, CDR1 is PRHDT and CDR2 is FYEKMQ (reference sequence). This CDR3 contains 13 residues. CDR3 coding DNA: TGTGCCAGCAGCCCAAGGGGTACCTATGGCTACACCTTC. This gives the protein CASSPRGTYGYTF. Drawing the rest from reference TRBV13 and TRBJ1-2, the complete variable domain is AAGVIQSPRHLIKEKRETATLKCYPIPRHDTVYWYQQGPGQDPQFLISFYEKMQSDKGSIPDRFSAQQFSDYHSELNMSSLELGDSALYFCASSPRGTYGYTFGSGTRLTVV.

The J gene is TRBJ1-6, the V gene TRBV7-9; no reliable D call. Trimming took 7 bases from V and 4 from J, leaving 11 bases between them. CDR3 length equals 14 residues. Germline V gene data show CDR1 as SEHNR and CDR2 as FQNEAQ (reference sequence). The CDR3 DNA follows: TGTGCCAGCACCCCGACACGGTATAATTCACCCCTCCACTTT. Translating gives CASTPTRYNSPLHF.

This CDR3 reads CASSLGQGNTEAFF. Here the CDR3 DNA reads TGTGCCAGCAGCCTGGGACAGGGGAACACTGAAGCTTTCTTT. This chain links TRBV11-2 with TRBJ1-1, with 9 bases lining up with TRBD1. The CDR3 spans 14 residues. Unmatched junction bases numbered 2, after V lost 5 bases and J lost 1 base. CDR1 is SGHAT, CDR2 FQNNGV, per germline.

V gene TRBV27 combines with J gene TRBJ2-7, with 7 bases identical to TRBD1. Germline values: CDR1 MNHEY, CDR2 SMNVEV (reference sequence). CDR3 length equals 16 residues. With 6 bases clipped from V and 0 bases from J, the junction kept 11 bases outside the gene matches. CDR3 DNA sequence: TGTGCCAGCAGCCTTAAGGGACAGTGGAGCTCCTACGAGCAGTACTTC. Residues: CASSLKGQWSSYEQYF.

The rearrangement uses TRBV7-6 and TRBJ2-7; TRBD1 aligns across 8 bases. Germline V gene data show CDR1 as SGHVS and CDR2 as FNYEAQ. J gave up 0 bases and V 1 base, and 5 bases lay outside the gene matches. The CDR3 sequence is 16 residues long. CDR3 nucleotide sequence: TGTGCCAGCAGCTTAGAAACAGGGGGTCTCTCCTACGAGCAGTACTTC. This sequence encodes CASSLETGGLSYEQYF. The whole variable domain, remainder taken from reference TRBV7-6 and TRBJ2-7, is GAGVSQSPRYKVTKRGQDVALRCDPISGHVSLYWYRQALGQGPEFLTYFNYEAQQDKSGLPNDRFSAERPEGSISTLTIQRTEQRDSAMYRCASSLETGGLSYEQYFGPGTRLTVT.

This chain joins TRBV6-5 and TRBJ1-1; D might be TRBD1 (6 bases). Per the germline V gene, CDR1 is MNHEY and CDR2 is SVGAGI. The ends were cut back, 1 base at V and 3 bases at J, with 15 bases in the middle. The CDR3 extends over 16 amino acids. CDR3 residues: CASSYFSAPGDTEAFF. CDR3 DNA: TGTGCCAGCAGTTACTTTTCGGCCCCAGGGGACACTGAAGCTTTCTTT.

This chain links TRBV2 with TRBJ1-1; 8 nucleotides agree with TRBD1. The CDR3 has 13 residues. Trimming took 3 bases from V and 4 from J; bases not matched to a gene: 1. Germline V CDR1 and CDR2: SNHLY, FYNNEI. CDR3 in amino acids: CASSDRGLTEAFF. Here the CDR3 DNA reads TGTGCCAGCAGTGACAGGGGGCTCACTGAAGCTTTCTTT.

The rearrangement joins TRBV7-6 to TRBJ2-1; TRBD1 matches at 11 bases. Germline-derived CDR1 and CDR2 are SGHVS and FNYEAQ. The V and J ends lost 5 bases and 4 bases, in that order; junction bases with no gene match: 4. This CDR3 comprises 15 residues. The CDR3 is CASSGGTGGYNEQFF. CDR3 nucleotide sequence: TGTGCCAGCAGCGGGGGGACAGGGGGTTACAATGAGCAGTTCTTC.